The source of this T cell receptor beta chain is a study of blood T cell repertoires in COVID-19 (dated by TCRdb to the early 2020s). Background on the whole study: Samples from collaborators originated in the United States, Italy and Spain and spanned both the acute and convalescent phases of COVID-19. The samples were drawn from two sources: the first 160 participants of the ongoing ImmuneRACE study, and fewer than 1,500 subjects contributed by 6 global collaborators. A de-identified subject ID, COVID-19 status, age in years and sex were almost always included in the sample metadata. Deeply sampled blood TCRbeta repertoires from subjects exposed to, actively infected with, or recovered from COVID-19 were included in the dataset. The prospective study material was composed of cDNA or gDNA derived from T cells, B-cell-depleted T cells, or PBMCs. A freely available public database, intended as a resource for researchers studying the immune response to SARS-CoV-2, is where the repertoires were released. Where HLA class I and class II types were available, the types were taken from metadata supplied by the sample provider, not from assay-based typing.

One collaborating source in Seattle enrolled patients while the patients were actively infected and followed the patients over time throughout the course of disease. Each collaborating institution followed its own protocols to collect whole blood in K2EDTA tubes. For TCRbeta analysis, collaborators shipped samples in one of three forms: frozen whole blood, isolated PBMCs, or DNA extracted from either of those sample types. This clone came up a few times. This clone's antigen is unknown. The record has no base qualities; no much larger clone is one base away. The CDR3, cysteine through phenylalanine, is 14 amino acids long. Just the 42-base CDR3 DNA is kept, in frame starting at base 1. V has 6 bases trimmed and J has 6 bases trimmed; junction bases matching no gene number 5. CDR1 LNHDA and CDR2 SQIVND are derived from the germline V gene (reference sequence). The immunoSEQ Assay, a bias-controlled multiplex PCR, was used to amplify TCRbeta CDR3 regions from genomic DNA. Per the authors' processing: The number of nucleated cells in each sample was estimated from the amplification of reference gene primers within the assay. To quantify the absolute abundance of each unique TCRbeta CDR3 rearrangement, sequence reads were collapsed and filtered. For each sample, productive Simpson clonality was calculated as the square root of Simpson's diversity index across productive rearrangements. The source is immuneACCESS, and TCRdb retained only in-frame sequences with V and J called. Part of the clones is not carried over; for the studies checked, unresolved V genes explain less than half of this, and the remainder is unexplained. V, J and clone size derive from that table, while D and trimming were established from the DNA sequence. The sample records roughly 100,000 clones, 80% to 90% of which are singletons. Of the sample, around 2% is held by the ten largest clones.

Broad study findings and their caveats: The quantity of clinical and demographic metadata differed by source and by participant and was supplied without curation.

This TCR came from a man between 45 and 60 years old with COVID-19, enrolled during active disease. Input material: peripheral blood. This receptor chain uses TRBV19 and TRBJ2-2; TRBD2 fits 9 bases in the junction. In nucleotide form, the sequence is TGTGCCAGTAGGTCTAGCGGGGTCGCCGGGGAGCTGTTTTTT. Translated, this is CASRSSGVAGELFF.